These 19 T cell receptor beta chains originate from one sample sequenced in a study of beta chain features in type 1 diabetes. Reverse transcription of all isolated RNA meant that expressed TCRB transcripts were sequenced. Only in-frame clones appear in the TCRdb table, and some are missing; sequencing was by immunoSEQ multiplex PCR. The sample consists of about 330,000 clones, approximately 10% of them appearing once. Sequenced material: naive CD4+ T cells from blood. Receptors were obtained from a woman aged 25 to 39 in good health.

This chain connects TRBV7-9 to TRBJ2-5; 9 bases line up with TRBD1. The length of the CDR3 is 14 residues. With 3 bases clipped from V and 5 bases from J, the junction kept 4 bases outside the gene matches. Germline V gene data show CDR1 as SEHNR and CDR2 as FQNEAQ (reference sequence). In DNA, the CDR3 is TGTGCCAGCAGCTTTCCCGGGACAGGGGAGACCCAGTACTTC. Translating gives CASSFPGTGETQYF.

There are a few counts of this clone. DNA for the CDR3: TGTGCCAGCAGTTTGACTCCTTCGGGGAATGAAAAACTGTTTTTT. Translation: CASSLTPSGNEKLFF. This chain links TRBV6-5 with TRBJ1-4; D ambiguous. The V end lost 4 bases, the J end lost 5 bases, and 14 bases lay between the germline ends. CDR3 size: 15 residues. CDR1 MNHEY and CDR2 SVGAGI come from the germline V gene.

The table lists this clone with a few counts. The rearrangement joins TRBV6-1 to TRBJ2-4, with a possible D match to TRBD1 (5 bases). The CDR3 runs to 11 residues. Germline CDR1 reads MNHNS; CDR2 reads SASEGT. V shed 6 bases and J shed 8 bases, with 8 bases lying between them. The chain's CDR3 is CASSQGYIQYF. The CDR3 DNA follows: TGTGCCAGCAGCCAGGGATACATTCAGTACTTC.

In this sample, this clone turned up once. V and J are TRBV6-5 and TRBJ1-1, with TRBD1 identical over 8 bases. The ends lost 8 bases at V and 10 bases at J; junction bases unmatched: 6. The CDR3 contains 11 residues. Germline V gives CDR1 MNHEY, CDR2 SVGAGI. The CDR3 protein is CASGQGKGAFF. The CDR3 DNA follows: TGTGCCAGCGGACAGGGTAAGGGAGCTTTCTTT.

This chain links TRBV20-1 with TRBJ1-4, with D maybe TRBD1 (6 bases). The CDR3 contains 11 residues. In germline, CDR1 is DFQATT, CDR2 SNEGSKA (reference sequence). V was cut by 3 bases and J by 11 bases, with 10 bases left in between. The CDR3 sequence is CSASFQGKLFF. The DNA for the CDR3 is TGCAGTGCTAGCTTCCAGGGGAAACTGTTTTTT.

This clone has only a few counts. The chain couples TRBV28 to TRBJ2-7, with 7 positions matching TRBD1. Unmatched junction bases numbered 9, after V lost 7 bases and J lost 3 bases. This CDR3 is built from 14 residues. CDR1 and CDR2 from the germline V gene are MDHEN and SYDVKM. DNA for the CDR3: TGTGCCAGCATTGCCAACAGGGGTGTCTACGAGCAGTACTTC. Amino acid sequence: CASIANRGVYEQYF.

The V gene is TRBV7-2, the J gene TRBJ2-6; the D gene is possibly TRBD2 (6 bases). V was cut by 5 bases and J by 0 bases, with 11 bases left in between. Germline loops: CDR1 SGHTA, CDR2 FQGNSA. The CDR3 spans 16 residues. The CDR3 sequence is CASSIGTFSGANVLTF. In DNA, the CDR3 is TGTGCCAGCAGCATCGGGACTTTCTCTGGGGCCAACGTCCTGACTTTC.

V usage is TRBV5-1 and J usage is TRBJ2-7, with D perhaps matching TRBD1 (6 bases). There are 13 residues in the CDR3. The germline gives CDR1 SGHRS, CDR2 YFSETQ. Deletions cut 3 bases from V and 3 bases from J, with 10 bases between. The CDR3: CASSSGRGYEQYF. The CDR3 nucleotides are TGCGCCAGCAGCTCGGGCAGGGGCTACGAGCAGTACTTC. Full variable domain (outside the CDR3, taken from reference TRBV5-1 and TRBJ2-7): KAGVTQTPRYLIKTRGQQVTLSCSPISGHRSVSWYQQTPGQGLQFLFEYFSETQRNKGNFPGRFSGRQFSNSRSEMNVSTLELGDSALYLCASSSGRGYEQYFGPGTRLTVT.

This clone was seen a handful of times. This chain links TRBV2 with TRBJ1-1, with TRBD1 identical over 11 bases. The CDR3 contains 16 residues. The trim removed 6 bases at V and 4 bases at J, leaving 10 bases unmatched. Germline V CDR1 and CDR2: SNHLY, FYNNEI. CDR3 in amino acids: CASRWRTGTGGTEAFF. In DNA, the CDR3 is TGTGCCAGCAGATGGCGAACCGGGACAGGGGGCACTGAAGCTTTCTTT. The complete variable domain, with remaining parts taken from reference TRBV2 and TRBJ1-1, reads EPEVTQTPSHQVTQMGQEVILRCVPISNHLYFYWYRQILGQKVEFLVSFYNNEISEKSEIFDDQFSVERPDGSNFTLKIRSTKLEDSAMYFCASRWRTGTGGTEAFFGQGTRLTVV.

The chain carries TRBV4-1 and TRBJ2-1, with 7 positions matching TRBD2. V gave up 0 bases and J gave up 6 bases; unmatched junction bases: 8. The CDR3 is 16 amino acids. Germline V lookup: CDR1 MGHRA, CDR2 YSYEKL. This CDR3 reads CASSQDPQGGINEQFF. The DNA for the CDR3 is TGCGCCAGCAGCCAAGATCCCCAGGGAGGGATCAATGAGCAGTTCTTC.

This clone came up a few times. This CDR3 is CASSIGLAGGNNEQFF. In DNA form, the CDR3 reads TGTGCCAGTAGTATCGGACTAGCGGGAGGCAACAATGAGCAGTTCTTC. The rearrangement links TRBV19 to TRBJ2-1; 14 nucleotides align to TRBD2. There are 16 residues in the CDR3. Per germline, CDR1 LNHDA and CDR2 SQIVND (reference sequence). With V trimmed by 3 bases and J by 5 bases, 3 bases remained unmatched.

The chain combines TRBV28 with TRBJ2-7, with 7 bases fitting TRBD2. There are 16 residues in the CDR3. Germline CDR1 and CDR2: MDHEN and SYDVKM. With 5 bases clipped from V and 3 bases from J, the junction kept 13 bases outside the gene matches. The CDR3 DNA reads TGTGCCAGCAGTCCGCCGGTGAGCGGGACGTACTACGAGCAGTACTTC. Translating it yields CASSPPVSGTYYEQYF.

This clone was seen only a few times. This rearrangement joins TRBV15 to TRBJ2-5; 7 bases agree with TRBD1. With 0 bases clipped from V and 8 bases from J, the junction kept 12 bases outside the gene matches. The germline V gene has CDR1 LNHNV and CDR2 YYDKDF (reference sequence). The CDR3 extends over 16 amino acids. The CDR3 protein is CATSRDGATTGRTQYF. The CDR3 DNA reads TGTGCCACCAGCAGAGATGGAGCGACGACAGGGCGAACCCAGTACTTC.

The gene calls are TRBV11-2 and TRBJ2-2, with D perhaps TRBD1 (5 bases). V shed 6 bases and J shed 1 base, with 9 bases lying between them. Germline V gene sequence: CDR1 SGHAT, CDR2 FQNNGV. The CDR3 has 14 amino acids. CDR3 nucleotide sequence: TGTGCCAGCAGAGGACAAGGGAACACCGGGGAGCTGTTTTTT. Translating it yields CASRGQGNTGELFF.

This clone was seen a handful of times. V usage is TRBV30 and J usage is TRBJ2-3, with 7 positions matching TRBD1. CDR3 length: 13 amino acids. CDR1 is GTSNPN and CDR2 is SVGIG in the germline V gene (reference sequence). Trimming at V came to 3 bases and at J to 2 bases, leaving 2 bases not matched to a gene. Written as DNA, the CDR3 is TGTGCCTGGAGGGGACAGCCCACAGATACGCAGTATTTT. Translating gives CAWRGQPTDTQYF.

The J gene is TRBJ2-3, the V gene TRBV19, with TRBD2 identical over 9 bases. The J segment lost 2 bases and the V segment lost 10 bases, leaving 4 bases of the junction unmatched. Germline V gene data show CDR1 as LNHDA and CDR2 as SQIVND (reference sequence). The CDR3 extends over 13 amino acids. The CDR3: CATLAGDTDTQYF. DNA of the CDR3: TGTGCCACATTAGCGGGAGACACAGATACGCAGTATTTT.

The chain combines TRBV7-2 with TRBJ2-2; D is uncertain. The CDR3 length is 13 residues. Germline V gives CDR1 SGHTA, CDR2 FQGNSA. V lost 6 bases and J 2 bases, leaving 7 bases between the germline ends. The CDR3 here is CASSPTNTGELFF. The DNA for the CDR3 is TGTGCCAGCAGTCCCACTAACACCGGGGAGCTGTTTTTT.

The CDR3 here is CASSLRGLATNTGELFF. Here the CDR3 DNA reads TGTGCCAGCAGCTTAAGAGGACTAGCGACGAACACCGGGGAGCTGTTTTTT. This sequence joins TRBV7-3 and TRBJ2-2; 9 bases align to TRBD2. This CDR3 is built from 17 residues. Germline V CDR1 and CDR2: SGHTA, FQGTGA. Trimming took 1 base from V and 0 from J; bases not matched to a gene: 3.

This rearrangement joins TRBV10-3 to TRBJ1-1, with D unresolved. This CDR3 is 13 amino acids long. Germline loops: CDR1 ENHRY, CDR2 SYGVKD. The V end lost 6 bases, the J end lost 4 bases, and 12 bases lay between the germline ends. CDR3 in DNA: TGTGCCATCAGCTCTCCGGTCGGCACTGAAGCTTTCTTT. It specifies CAISSPVGTEAFF.